One sample yielded the 12 T cell receptor beta chains listed below, sequenced in a study of cytomegalovirus exposure and HLA in healthy donors. Sequencing used immunoSEQ multiplex PCR; TCRdb keeps in-frame clones, though not all of them. The top ten clones hold 3% to 3.5% of a sample with about 260,000 clones, around 91% of them seen once. Sequencing input: PBMCs. These receptors all stem from a woman in her twenties or thirties in good health and CMV-seronegative.

A few counts support this clone. The chain recombines TRBV19 with TRBJ2-7, with 11 bases lining up with TRBD1. In germline, CDR1 is LNHDA, CDR2 SQIVND (reference sequence). After removal of 9 bases from V and 3 bases from J, the junction contained 7 bases not matched to a gene. The CDR3 is 14 amino acids. CDR3: CARTLGTGGYEQYF. The CDR3 nucleotides read TGTGCCAGAACCCTCGGGACAGGGGGCTACGAGCAGTACTTC.

This clone was detected only once. Its ends do not fully match the called genes, so a read error is possible. V and J are TRBV6-1 and TRBJ2-3; no clear D. Looked up from germline, CDR1 is MNHNS and CDR2 is SASEGT. The CDR3 is made up of 14 amino acids. The CDR3 nucleotides read TGTGCCACCAGTCCAGCTTTCTACACAGATACGCAGTATTTT. The encoded protein is CATSPAFYTDTQYF.

This clone appeared a few times. V usage is TRBV6-5 and J usage is TRBJ1-3, with D hard to call. CDR3 length: 12 amino acids. Germline V gives CDR1 MNHEY, CDR2 SVGAGI. Trimming pared 8 bases from V and 4 bases from J, leaving 9 bases between. In DNA form, the CDR3 reads TGTGCCAGCGGGGTTAAAGGAAACACCATATATTTT. Amino acid sequence: CASGVKGNTIYF.

The chain combines TRBV25-1 with TRBJ2-5; D call uncertain. Trimming shortened V by 3 bases and J by 5 bases, and 10 bases separated the two germline ends. From germline, CDR1 is MGHDK and CDR2 SYGVNS. The CDR3 spans 13 residues. CDR3 DNA: TGTGCCAGCAGTGAGTCCCTAATTGAGACCCAGTACTTC. As protein: CASSESLIETQYF.

The chain is built from TRBV19 and TRBJ2-1; D is possibly TRBD1 (6 bases). Trimming took off 6 bases at V and 6 bases at J, with 12 bases between the two ends. There are 13 residues in the CDR3. The germline CDR1 and CDR2 sequences are LNHDA and SQIVND (reference sequence). The CDR3 DNA is TGTGCCAGTAGACAGGGTCGCTTCAATGAGCAGTTCTTC. The encoded protein is CASRQGRFNEQFF. The entire variable domain, with the rest obtained from reference TRBV19 and TRBJ2-1, is as follows: DGGITQSPKYLFRKEGQNVTLSCEQNLNHDAMYWYRQDPGQGLRLIYYSQIVNDFQKGDIAEGYSVSREKKESFPLTVTSAQKNPTAFYLCASRQGRFNEQFFGPGTRLTVL.

The chain combines TRBV28 with TRBJ2-2; 7 positions agree with TRBD1. Unmatched junction bases numbered 3, after V lost 4 bases and J lost 4 bases. Germline V CDR1 and CDR2: MDHEN, SYDVKM. There are 14 residues in the CDR3. The CDR3 DNA sequence: TGTGCCAGCAGTTCACAGGGGTTCACCGGGGAGCTGTTTTTT. Translation: CASSSQGFTGELFF.

This chain uses TRBV7-2 with TRBJ2-1; D possibly corresponds to TRBD2 (6 bases). Germline V lookup: CDR1 SGHTA, CDR2 FQGNSA. V was pared by 1 base and J by 7 bases, with 17 bases between. The length of the CDR3 is 16 residues. The CDR3 loop reads CASSLETGTYLNEQFF. DNA of the CDR3: TGTGCCAGCAGCTTAGAAACCGGGACTTACCTAAATGAGCAGTTCTTC.

The gene calls are TRBV7-8 and TRBJ1-5; tentatively, D is TRBD1 (5 bases). Looked up from germline, CDR1 is SGHVS and CDR2 is FQNEAQ. CDR3 length equals 15 residues. V lost 2 bases and J lost 8, with 16 bases in between. The DNA for the CDR3 is TGTGCCAGCAGCTTACCGGGACGGGCGACTAAGCCCCAGCATTTT. Translated, it gives CASSLPGRATKPQHF.

The gene calls are TRBV6-5 and TRBJ2-7; possibly TRBD1 for D (6 bases). The CDR3 contains 14 residues. The V gene's germline CDR1 is MNHEY and CDR2 SVGAGI. V lost 3 bases and J 3 bases, leaving 12 bases between the germline ends. In DNA, the CDR3 is TGTGCCAGCAGTTATGTGGGACACCACTACGAGCAGTACTTC. This encodes CASSYVGHHYEQYF.

This clone came up once. This chain joins TRBV4-1 and TRBJ2-7, with 10 bases lining up with TRBD1. The CDR3 is 15 residues long. The V gene end was trimmed by 4 bases and the J gene end by 5 bases; junction bases not matched to a gene: 8. The germline CDR1 and CDR2 sequences are MGHRA and YSYEKL. The CDR3 spells CASSRGTGTGDEQYF. DNA for the CDR3: TGCGCCAGCAGCCGCGGGACCGGGACAGGGGACGAGCAGTACTTC.

This chain uses TRBV28 with TRBJ2-7, with 9 bases lining up with TRBD1. Germline V gene data show CDR1 as MDHEN and CDR2 as SYDVKM. J was trimmed by 0 bases and V by 4 bases; bases with no gene match: 22. CDR3 length: 21 amino acids. CDR3 coding DNA: TGTGCCAGCAGTTCGATTATTCCCCGGGACAGGGAGCCTATTATCTCCTACGAGCAGTACTTC. Amino acid sequence: CASSSIIPRDREPIISYEQYF.

V gene TRBV9 combines with J gene TRBJ2-7; possible D gene TRBD1, 5 bases. The V and J ends lost 0 bases and 1 base respectively, with 11 bases between them. The CDR3 is 15 amino acids. The germline V gene has CDR1 SGDLS and CDR2 YYNGEE. The CDR3 sequence: CASSVAPGPSYEQYF. For the CDR3, the DNA is TGTGCCAGCAGCGTAGCCCCAGGGCCTTCCTACGAGCAGTACTTC.